The 9 T cell receptor beta chains listed next were all sequenced from one sample in a study of blood T cell repertoires in COVID-19. Here immunoSEQ multiplex PCR was the method, and the copy in TCRdb shows in-frame clones only, minus some. This sample has around 470,000 clones, with 75% to 90% found just once. The specimen sequenced was peripheral blood. The receptor set was obtained from a man between 18 and 29 years old with COVID-19, enrolled during active disease.

The chain couples TRBV7-6 to TRBJ1-2, with D possibly TRBD1 on 5 matching bases. The V gene's germline CDR1 is SGHVS and CDR2 FNYEAQ. Trimming took 5 bases from V and 9 from J, leaving 16 bases between them. The CDR3 extends over 13 amino acids. CDR3 region: CASSPRQNSRYTF. The CDR3 DNA sequence: TGTGCCAGCAGCCCCCGACAGAATTCCCGCTACACCTTC.

This rearrangement joins TRBV6-1 to TRBJ2-3, with 7 bases aligning to TRBD1. V was clipped by 3 bases and J by 3 bases; unmatched bases: 9. The CDR3 has 16 amino acids. Germline V CDR1 and CDR2: MNHNS, SASEGT. In nucleotides, the CDR3 is TGTGCCAGCAGTGATGAAGGGGGCTACTTAACAGATACGCAGTATTTT. It is translated as CASSDEGGYLTDTQYF.

The genes are TRBV28 and TRBJ1-2, with D tentatively TRBD1 (6 bases). The CDR3 is 16 residues long. V lost 6 bases, J lost 2 bases, and 19 bases lay in between. Germline CDR1 is MDHEN and CDR2 is SYDVKM. This chain's CDR3 is CASSSVPGQANYGYTF. The CDR3 DNA is TGTGCCAGCAGCTCGGTCCCGGGACAAGCAAACTATGGCTACACCTTC.

This chain uses TRBV5-1 with TRBJ2-5; weak D call: TRBD2 (5 bases). The CDR3 consists of 13 residues. Germline CDR1 and CDR2: SGHRS and YFSETQ. The germline V and J ends were trimmed by 4 bases and 2 bases, with 9 bases remaining between them. In DNA, the CDR3 is TGCGCCAGCAGCGTCCGGGAACAAGAGACCCAGTACTTC. Its translation: CASSVREQETQYF.

This clone has just a few counts. The J gene is TRBJ1-6, the V gene TRBV28; 7 bases map to TRBD1. CDR1 is MDHEN, CDR2 SYDVKM, per germline. CDR3 length: 14 amino acids. Trimming removed 11 bases from V and 0 bases from J; junction bases left unmatched: 4. The CDR3 spells CAGQDSSYNSPLHF. The CDR3 DNA follows: TGTGCCGGACAGGACAGCTCCTATAATTCACCCCTCCACTTT.

A single count supports this clone. The chain recombines TRBV19 with TRBJ1-1, with 10 bases matching TRBD1. The CDR3 is made up of 11 amino acids. The V gene's germline CDR1 is LNHDA and CDR2 SQIVND (reference sequence). With 5 bases clipped from V and 11 bases from J, the junction kept 2 bases outside the gene matches. CDR3 sequence: CASSDRGLAFF. The CDR3 bases are TGTGCCAGTAGTGACAGGGGGCTGGCTTTCTTT.

The J gene is TRBJ2-7, the V gene TRBV6-6; D remains unclear. The germline V and J ends were trimmed by 6 bases and 1 base, with 13 bases remaining between them. CDR1 is MNHNY, CDR2 SVGAGI, per germline (reference sequence). The CDR3 consists of 14 residues. CDR3 DNA sequence: TGTGCCAGCAGACGAACAACCGATTCCTACGAGCAGTACTTC. It encodes CASRRTTDSYEQYF.

CDR3 protein: CASSQEWRGNQPQHF. The CDR3 DNA reads as TGTGCCAGCAGCCAAGAATGGCGAGGAAATCAGCCCCAGCATTTT. V and J are TRBV4-2 and TRBJ1-5; no firm D call. V lost 0 bases, J lost 4 bases, and 10 bases lay in between. CDR3 length equals 15 residues. Per germline, CDR1 LGHNA and CDR2 YNFKEQ.

The V gene is TRBV19, the J gene TRBJ1-3, with D unresolved. The V gene's germline CDR1 is LNHDA and CDR2 SQIVND (reference sequence). The CDR3 loop spans 12 amino acids. The V end lost 7 bases, the J end lost 1 base, and 5 bases lay between the germline ends. The CDR3 loop reads CASIASGNTIYF. The DNA of the CDR3 is TGTGCCAGTATCGCGTCTGGAAACACCATATATTTT.